The 3 T cell receptor beta chains given below trace back to one sample, sequenced in a study of blood T cell repertoires in COVID-19. Using immunoSEQ multiplex PCR, the repertoire was profiled, and TCRdb retains in-frame clones only, with some absent. The sample records a few hundred thousand clones, approximately 86% being singletons. Sequencing input: peripheral blood. These receptor sequences come from a woman younger than 30 with acute or convalescent COVID-19.

The chain couples TRBV7-2 to TRBJ2-7; 7 nucleotides line up with TRBD2. The germline gives CDR1 SGHTA, CDR2 FQGNSA. The J segment lost 7 bases and the V segment lost 6 bases, leaving 9 bases of the junction unmatched. The CDR3 length is 13 residues. CDR3 loop: CASSVGLPLEQYF. As DNA, the CDR3 is TGTGCCAGCAGTGTGGGACTACCTTTGGAGCAGTACTTC.

The V call is TRBV4-1, the J call TRBJ1-1; unclear D gene. The CDR3 consists of 13 residues. Trimming took off 0 bases at V and 0 bases at J, with 2 bases between the two ends. Germline V gene lookup returns CDR1 MGHRA and CDR2 YSYEKL. The CDR3 DNA sequence: TGCGCCAGCAGCCAAGACATGAACACTGAAGCTTTCTTT. This encodes CASSQDMNTEAFF.

The rearrangement links TRBV30 to TRBJ2-4; a possible D gene is TRBD2 (6 bases). This CDR3 spans 14 amino acids. Germline lookup yields CDR1 GTSNPN and CDR2 SVGIG (reference sequence). V shed 4 bases and J shed 7 bases, with 17 bases lying between them. The CDR3 DNA reads TGTGCCTGGAAGCGTTGGGACGCGGGGAACATTCAGTACTTC. Encoded protein: CAWKRWDAGNIQYF.